The 22 T cell receptor beta chains reported below all come from one sample, sequenced in a study of cytomegalovirus exposure and HLA in healthy donors. The PCR used 60 Vbeta and 13 Jbeta primers. This table comes from immunoSEQ multiplex PCR, and its TCRdb copy is limited to in-frame clones, with some not included. The sample gives about 160,000 clones, 82% of which show up once; about 1.6% is in the top ten. Sequenced: PBMCs. The receptors here all came from a girl aged 5-17 years in good health and CMV-seropositive.

This rearrangement joins TRBV30 to TRBJ2-2, with a tentative D call TRBD1 (5 bases). Trimming left V 7 bases short and J 1 base short, with 13 bases between. This CDR3 spans 14 amino acids. Germline-derived CDR1 and CDR2 are GTSNPN and SVGIG (reference sequence). This CDR3 is CALKFGQNTGELFF. In nucleotides, the CDR3 is TGTGCCTTGAAATTTGGACAGAACACCGGGGAGCTGTTTTTT.

This clone came up once. The chain combines TRBV28 with TRBJ1-3; 7 nucleotides line up with TRBD1. The germline gives CDR1 MDHEN, CDR2 SYDVKM. The CDR3 has 19 amino acids. With V trimmed by 2 bases and J by 0 bases, 13 bases remained unmatched. This CDR3 is CASSLGTGEPEISGNTIYF. CDR3 DNA sequence: TGTGCCAGCAGTTTAGGAACAGGGGAACCTGAGATCTCTGGAAACACCATATATTTT.

The J gene is TRBJ1-1, the V gene TRBV18, with a tentative D call TRBD1 (6 bases). V was clipped by 2 bases and J by 9 bases, with 13 bases between them. Germline assignment: CDR1 KGHSH and CDR2 LQKENI. The CDR3 sequence is 13 residues long. CDR3 region: CASSPTPTGQAFF. In nucleotides, the CDR3 is TGTGCCAGCTCACCAACCCCCACAGGGCAAGCTTTCTTT.

The rearrangement joins TRBV19 to TRBJ1-1; 10 nucleotides match TRBD1. From germline, CDR1 is LNHDA and CDR2 SQIVND (reference sequence). The CDR3 is 14 residues long. Trimming cost V 7 bases and J 4 bases; bases outside gene matches: 6. CDR3 in amino acids: CASTPTGGGTEAFF. DNA for the CDR3: TGTGCCAGTACCCCGACAGGGGGCGGCACTGAAGCTTTCTTT.

This clone was recorded once. The chain combines TRBV2 with TRBJ2-3; possibly TRBD2 for D (6 bases). Germline CDR1 and CDR2: SNHLY and FYNNEI. Trimming left V 3 bases short and J 4 bases short, with 11 bases between. This CDR3 spans 14 amino acids. CDR3 nucleotide sequence: TGTGCCAGCAGTGACCGGGAGAACGCAGATACGCAGTATTTT. It codes for CASSDRENADTQYF.

The chain recombines TRBV27 with TRBJ1-4; 8 bases align to TRBD1. Germline V gene lookup returns CDR1 MNHEY and CDR2 SMNVEV (reference sequence). V was pared by 5 bases and J by 7 bases, with 9 bases of the junction left unmatched. The CDR3 has 15 amino acids. CDR3 DNA: TGTGCCAGCAGTCTGAGCAGGGGGCGAGGTGAAAAACTGTTTTTT. Amino acids: CASSLSRGRGEKLFF.

J is TRBJ2-5 and V is TRBV11-3; D may be TRBD2 (5 bases). CDR1 is SGHNT, CDR2 YENEEA, per germline. The CDR3 covers 13 residues. Trimming left V 6 bases short and J 1 base short, with 9 bases between. CDR3 sequence reads: CASSPGSQETQYF. The CDR3 region has the DNA TGTGCCAGCAGTCCGGGGTCCCAAGAGACCCAGTACTTC.

The CDR3 loop reads CASSERVQETQYF. Here the CDR3 DNA reads TGTGCCAGCAGTGAACGGGTTCAAGAGACCCAGTACTTC. The rearrangement uses TRBV2 and TRBJ2-5; no reliable D call. Trimming left V 2 bases short and J 2 bases short, with 6 bases between. The CDR3 has 13 amino acids. From germline, CDR1 is SNHLY and CDR2 FYNNEI.

The chain is built from TRBV7-9 and TRBJ2-1; 7 nucleotides agree with TRBD2. The CDR3 extends over 15 amino acids. The V gene end was trimmed by 5 bases and the J gene end by 8 bases; junction bases not matched to a gene: 12. Germline loops: CDR1 SEHNR, CDR2 FQNEAQ (reference sequence). This CDR3 reads CASSPGLGPRDEQFF. DNA for the CDR3: TGTGCCAGCAGCCCTGGACTAGGCCCTAGGGATGAGCAGTTCTTC.

This chain joins TRBV18 and TRBJ1-1; D is perhaps TRBD1 (5 bases). In germline, CDR1 is KGHSH, CDR2 LQKENI. The CDR3 covers 16 residues. V lost 0 bases and J lost 1, with 12 bases in between. The CDR3 sequence: CASSPPGTGENTEAFF. In nucleotides, the CDR3 is TGTGCCAGCTCACCACCGGGGACGGGAGAGAACACTGAAGCTTTCTTT.

The V call is TRBV5-4, the J call TRBJ2-7; a possible D gene is TRBD1 (6 bases). This CDR3 region has 15 residues. With 4 bases removed from V and 4 bases from J, the gap between germline ends came to 18 bases. Per the germline V gene, CDR1 is SGHNT and CDR2 is YYREEE (reference sequence). The CDR3 loop reads CASSPTPGTKYEQYF. The CDR3 DNA follows: TGTGCCAGCAGCCCAACCCCCGGGACAAAATACGAGCAGTACTTC.

The chain combines TRBV7-9 with TRBJ1-1; possible D gene TRBD1, 5 bases. The CDR3 has 14 amino acids. Per the germline V gene, CDR1 is SEHNR and CDR2 is FQNEAQ (reference sequence). V lost 7 bases, J lost 4 bases, and 16 bases lay in between. CDR3 DNA: TGTGCCAGCAACTTCGAAAGTAGGGGCACTGAAGCTTTCTTT. Translation: CASNFESRGTEAFF.

This chain uses TRBV4-2 with TRBJ2-1; 10 positions agree with TRBD2. The CDR3 length is 15 residues. The germline gives CDR1 LGHNA, CDR2 YNFKEQ. The ends lost 6 bases at V and 7 bases at J; junction bases unmatched: 9. Written as DNA, the CDR3 is TGTGCCAGCAGGGAGACTAGCGGGCGTGGGAATGAGCAGTTCTTC. Translated, it gives CASRETSGRGNEQFF.

This rearrangement joins TRBV30 to TRBJ2-7, with D perhaps TRBD1 (6 bases). Germline CDR1 is GTSNPN and CDR2 is SVGIG (reference sequence). Trimming shortened V by 4 bases and J by 0 bases, and 10 bases separated the two germline ends. The CDR3 sequence is 13 residues long. The CDR3 spells CAWTRDNSYEQYF. The CDR3 DNA reads as TGTGCCTGGACCCGGGACAACTCCTACGAGCAGTACTTC. Full variable domain (rest looked up from reference TRBV30 and TRBJ2-7): SQTIHQWPATLVQPVGSPLSLECTVEGTSNPNLYWYRQAAGRGLQLLFYSVGIGQISSEVPQNLSASRPQDRQFILSSKKLLLSDSGFYLCAWTRDNSYEQYFGPGTRLTVT.

The chain couples TRBV28 to TRBJ2-7, with 8 bases aligning to TRBD1. Germline values: CDR1 MDHEN, CDR2 SYDVKM. The junction had 9 bases not matched to a gene; V was cut back by 10 bases and J by 1 base. CDR3 length equals 14 residues. CDR3 nucleotide sequence: TGTGCCACCAGCGTGACAGGGGTTTCCTACGAGCAGTACTTC. The encoded protein is CATSVTGVSYEQYF.

This chain joins TRBV11-1 and TRBJ2-5, with a possible D match to TRBD1 (6 bases). The CDR3 runs to 18 residues. Germline loops: CDR1 SGHAT, CDR2 FQDESV (reference sequence). V lost 5 bases and J lost 0, with 22 bases in between. The CDR3 spells CASSPKSLGRGDQETQYF. CDR3 bases: TGTGCCAGCAGCCCGAAAAGTCTGGGCAGGGGAGACCAAGAGACCCAGTACTTC.

The chain couples TRBV29-1 to TRBJ2-3, with D hard to call. The CDR3 is 13 amino acids. Between the trimmed V and J ends, which lost 5 bases and 0 bases, there was a span of 9 bases. CDR1 is SQVTM, CDR2 ANQGSEA, per germline. The chain's CDR3 is CSVRQASTDTQYF. In DNA, the CDR3 is TGCAGCGTTAGGCAGGCTAGCACAGATACGCAGTATTTT.

The chain couples TRBV9 to TRBJ2-2; 8 bases are shared with TRBD1. In germline, CDR1 is SGDLS, CDR2 YYNGEE. The junction had 7 bases not matched to a gene; V was cut back by 3 bases and J by 6 bases. CDR3 length: 15 residues. The CDR3 DNA is TGTGCCAGCAGCGCCTTCCAGGGGGCGGCCGGGGAGCTGTTTTTT. As protein: CASSAFQGAAGELFF.

A few counts support this clone. The chain links TRBV28 to TRBJ2-3; TRBD2 aligns across 8 bases. V shed 7 bases and J 4 bases; nucleotides not matched to a gene: 10. Germline V lookup: CDR1 MDHEN, CDR2 SYDVKM. The CDR3 sequence is 15 residues long. The CDR3 nucleotides read TGTGCCAGCACATCACCGGGACTAGGGTCAGATACGCAGTATTTT. Amino acid sequence: CASTSPGLGSDTQYF.

As for this clone: The germline gene is not matched at one end of the junction; a read error may be the cause. This same CDR3 is encoded by further DNA sequences in the sample. This sequence joins TRBV5-4 and TRBJ2-7, with 9 bases lining up with TRBD1. The CDR3 consists of 15 residues. Germline values: CDR1 SGHNT, CDR2 YYREEE (reference sequence). The CDR3 loop reads CASSWRTGVEDEQYF. CDR3 in DNA: TGCGCCAGCAGCTGGAGGACAGGGGTGGAGGACGAGCAGTACTTC.

This chain links TRBV10-1 with TRBJ1-5; D possibly corresponds to TRBD1 (6 bases). The CDR3 has 14 amino acids. The germline V gene encodes CDR1 WNHNN and CDR2 SYGVQD (reference sequence). Trimming took 4 bases from V and 6 from J, leaving 13 bases between them. CDR3 residues: CASSGPQGPQPQHF. The DNA for the CDR3 is TGCGCCAGCAGTGGCCCACAGGGTCCTCAGCCCCAGCATTTT.

This chain connects TRBV29-1 to TRBJ2-1, with D possibly being TRBD1 (6 bases). Germline-derived CDR1 and CDR2 are SQVTM and ANQGSEA. The CDR3 spans 12 residues. V shed 3 bases and J shed 8 bases, with 11 bases lying between them. CDR3: CSVDTGTDEQFF. The CDR3 nucleotides are TGCAGCGTTGATACAGGGACGGATGAGCAGTTCTTC.